This T cell receptor (beta chain) was observed in a study of blood T cell repertoires in COVID-19. About the research overall: Samples came from the United States, Italy and Spain, spanning acute and convalescent COVID-19. In each case, the material was cDNA or gDNA derived from T cells, B-cell-depleted T cells, or PBMCs.

This clone has only a few counts. Per the study methods: Amplification with reference gene primers provided the estimates of nucleated cell counts. Here immunoSEQ multiplex PCR was the method, and the copy in TCRdb shows in-frame clones only, minus some. D and trimming were read from the DNA, whereas the V and J calls and clone size are those reported in that table. The repertoire has around 180,000 clones, approximately 81% of them found once; the top ten carry approximately 18%. The V gene end was trimmed by 7 bases and the J gene end by 4 bases; junction bases not matched to a gene: 9. The length of the CDR3 is 14 residues. Germline V gene sequence: CDR1 MNHEY, CDR2 SVGAGI.

This rearrangement joins TRBV6-5 to TRBJ2-5; 7 bases map to TRBD1. The TCR comes from a person aged 70 to 85 with COVID-19, enrolled during active disease. The sequenced material came from peripheral blood. The CDR3 loop reads CASTGGSMGETQYF. In DNA form, the CDR3 reads TGTGCCAGCACAGGGGGTAGCATGGGAGAGACCCAGTACTTC.